A single sample gave rise to the 15 T cell receptor beta chains below, sequenced in a study of cytomegalovirus exposure and HLA in healthy donors. The data were produced by immunoSEQ multiplex PCR, yet TCRdb's version contains in-frame clones alone and is incomplete. The repertoire holds approximately 260,000 clones, with 80% to 90% as singletons. The specimen sequenced was PBMCs. Source of these receptors: a woman aged 18-29 years in good health and CMV-seronegative.

The V call is TRBV13, the J call TRBJ2-1, with D possibly being TRBD1 (6 bases). CDR3 length: 15 residues. The germline CDR1 and CDR2 sequences are PRHDT and FYEKMQ (reference sequence). The V gene lost 0 bases and the J gene lost 2 bases, with 8 bases spanning the gap. Written as DNA, the CDR3 is TGTGCCAGCAGCTTAGGGGGGGCCCCCTACAATGAGCAGTTCTTC. Protein sequence: CASSLGGAPYNEQFF.

This clone was found once. This chain uses TRBV6-4 with TRBJ1-1; 7 positions agree with TRBD1. Germline V gene lookup returns CDR1 MRHNA and CDR2 SNTAGT. Trimming removed 5 bases from V and 3 bases from J; junction bases left unmatched: 3. The CDR3 runs to 13 residues. CDR3 in amino acids: CASSQTGDTEAFF. Here the CDR3 DNA reads TGTGCCAGCAGTCAAACAGGGGACACTGAAGCTTTCTTT.

The chain uses TRBV2 and TRBJ2-3; D is ambiguous. The CDR3 is 11 amino acids. The V gene lost 11 bases and the J gene lost 1 base, with 7 bases spanning the gap. The germline CDR1 and CDR2 sequences are SNHLY and FYNNEI. CDR3 amino acids: CAVQGTDTQYF. In DNA, the CDR3 is TGTGCCGTCCAGGGCACAGATACGCAGTATTTT.

The rearrangement links TRBV2 to TRBJ2-3; the D gene is possibly TRBD1 (6 bases). The CDR3 runs to 15 residues. Per germline, CDR1 SNHLY and CDR2 FYNNEI. The V and J ends lost 1 base and 6 bases respectively, with 14 bases between them. Here the CDR3 reads CASSEGQARRDTQYF. In DNA, the CDR3 is TGTGCCAGCAGTGAAGGACAGGCCCGGAGGGATACGCAGTATTTT. Supplemented by reference TRBV2 and TRBJ2-3, the full variable domain reads EPEVTQTPSHQVTQMGQEVILRCVPISNHLYFYWYRQILGQKVEFLVSFYNNEISEKSEIFDDQFSVERPDGSNFTLKIRSTKLEDSAMYFCASSEGQARRDTQYFGPGTRLTVL.

The chain joins TRBV7-3 to TRBJ2-7, with 7 bases identical to TRBD2. Unmatched junction bases numbered 6, after V lost 1 base and J lost 6 bases. This CDR3 spans 14 amino acids. Germline V gives CDR1 SGHTA, CDR2 FQGTGA. The CDR3 reads CASSLKGPSGEQYF. CDR3 bases: TGTGCCAGCAGCTTAAAAGGGCCTAGCGGCGAGCAGTACTTC. Together with reference TRBV7-3 and TRBJ2-7, the CDR3 gives the full variable domain: GAGVSQTPSNKVTEKGKYVELRCDPISGHTALYWYRQSLGQGPEFLIYFQGTGAADDSGLPNDRFFAVRPEGSVSTLKIQRTERGDSAVYLCASSLKGPSGEQYFGPGTRLTVT.

The chain recombines TRBV4-2 with TRBJ1-2; D not certain. The CDR3 loop spans 15 amino acids. Germline CDR1 is LGHNA and CDR2 is YNFKEQ. Trimming cost V 6 bases and J 8 bases, with 22 bases left between them. The CDR3 DNA reads as TGTGCCAGCAGAGTTCCGGGGTCCGATTTAGAGGGCTACACCTTC. This sequence encodes CASRVPGSDLEGYTF.

This chain connects TRBV4-3 to TRBJ2-1; TRBD2 matches at 9 bases. The trim removed 0 bases at V and 0 bases at J, leaving 12 bases unmatched. CDR3 length: 20 residues. The germline gives CDR1 LGHNA, CDR2 YSLEER. This CDR3 is CASSQEISSGARSSYNEQFF. The DNA for the CDR3 is TGCGCCAGCAGCCAAGAGATCTCTAGCGGGGCCCGGAGCTCCTACAATGAGCAGTTCTTC.

The chain employs TRBV6-5 and TRBJ1-1; a weak D match, TRBD1 (6 bases). The CDR3 length is 15 residues. V lost 0 bases and J lost 5, with 13 bases in between. Germline V lookup: CDR1 MNHEY, CDR2 SVGAGI. CDR3 sequence reads: CASSYSDRGDTEAFF. CDR3 in DNA: TGTGCCAGCAGTTACTCGGACAGAGGGGATACTGAAGCTTTCTTT.

V gene TRBV30 combines with J gene TRBJ2-2; D ambiguous. V dropped 3 bases and J dropped 3 bases, with 8 bases sitting between them. The V gene's germline CDR1 is GTSNPN and CDR2 SVGIG (reference sequence). This CDR3 is 13 amino acids long. CDR3 in DNA: TGTGCCTGGAGGGGCCGTTACACCGGGGAGCTGTTTTTT. Its protein is CAWRGRYTGELFF.

V is TRBV7-3 and J is TRBJ1-3, with D possibly TRBD1 on 6 matching bases. Per germline, CDR1 SGHTA and CDR2 FQGTGA. Trimming removed 5 bases from V and 7 bases from J, with 12 bases in between. The CDR3 is made up of 13 amino acids. The CDR3 here is CASSPGTSNTIYF. In DNA form, the CDR3 reads TGTGCCAGCAGCCCCGGGACATCGAACACCATATATTTT.

V is TRBV30 and J is TRBJ2-3; D is perhaps TRBD2 (5 bases). V lost 3 bases and J lost 1, with 8 bases in between. Germline V gene data show CDR1 as GTSNPN and CDR2 as SVGIG (reference sequence). The CDR3 consists of 13 residues. CDR3 DNA sequence: TGTGCCTGGAGAGACGGGGGCACAGATACGCAGTATTTT. Translating gives CAWRDGGTDTQYF.

This clone came up once. This chain uses TRBV27 with TRBJ2-2; 16 positions match TRBD2. From germline, CDR1 is MNHEY and CDR2 SMNVEV (reference sequence). CDR3 size: 20 residues. The J segment lost 4 bases and the V segment lost 7 bases, leaving 15 bases of the junction unmatched. The CDR3 is CASTWRGLAGGWTGTGELFF. The CDR3 DNA is TGTGCCAGCACCTGGAGGGGACTAGCGGGAGGGTGGACTGGCACCGGGGAGCTGTTTTTT.

The V gene is TRBV18, the J gene TRBJ2-2; TRBD1 aligns across 10 bases. Germline V gives CDR1 KGHSH, CDR2 LQKENI. Trimming at V came to 2 bases and at J to 5 bases, leaving 8 bases not matched to a gene. The CDR3 is 17 amino acids. DNA of the CDR3: TGTGCCAGCTCACCAGGCGCCGGGACAGGGGTTACCGGGGAGCTGTTTTTT. This translates into CASSPGAGTGVTGELFF.

Regarding this clone: The identical CDR3 is also encoded by other nucleotide sequences in the sample. This chain uses TRBV18 with TRBJ1-1; no clear D. Germline lookup yields CDR1 KGHSH and CDR2 LQKENI. The length of the CDR3 is 14 residues. Between the trimmed V and J ends, which lost 1 base and 0 bases, there was a span of 6 bases. The chain's CDR3 is CASSPLDMNTEAFF. CDR3 DNA: TGTGCCAGCTCACCACTAGATATGAACACTGAAGCTTTCTTT.

V is TRBV6-6 and J is TRBJ2-7; 8 nucleotides line up with TRBD2. CDR1 MNHNY and CDR2 SVGAGI come from the germline V gene (reference sequence). This CDR3 is built from 12 residues. The junction had 8 bases not matched to a gene; V was cut back by 11 bases and J by 5 bases. In nucleotides, the CDR3 is TGTGCCCATCGGGGGGGCATGAACGAGCAGTACTTC. Translated, it gives CAHRGGMNEQYF.